These 25 T cell receptor beta chains were all obtained from the same sample, sequenced in a study of early T cells in non-severe SARS-CoV-2 infection. Using its own MiXCR run on the 5' RACE reads, TCRdb lists one record per CDR3 protein. The sample lists 80,000 or so distinct CDR3 sequences, about an eighth occurring once. The specimen sequenced was whole blood. The receptors here all came from an adult who was a healthcare worker with PCR-confirmed SARS-CoV-2 infection or an uninfected control (not recorded which).

This clonotype was detected many times. The chain couples TRBV6-5 to TRBJ1-6, with D perhaps matching TRBD1 (5 bases). Germline CDR1 reads MNHEY; CDR2 reads SVGAGI. The CDR3 covers 15 residues. V lost 5 bases and J lost 9, with 17 bases in between. The chain's CDR3 is CASSPGGVMGSPLHF. The CDR3 region has the DNA TGTGCCAGCAGTCCGGGGGGGGTGATGGGTTCACCCCTCCACTTT.

In this sample, this clonotype turned up a few times. V and J are TRBV5-1 and TRBJ2-2; D ambiguous. CDR1 and CDR2 (germline): SGHRS, YFSETQ. This CDR3 has 14 residues. V was cut by 0 bases and J by 4 bases, with 7 bases left in between. This CDR3 is CASSLGFLTGELFF. Written as DNA, the CDR3 is TGCGCCAGCAGCTTGGGATTCCTCACCGGGGAGCTGTTTTTT.

The genes are TRBV3-1 and TRBJ2-7; TRBD2 matches at 7 bases. The CDR3 covers 15 residues. With V trimmed by 3 bases and J by 0 bases, 5 bases remained unmatched. The germline V gene encodes CDR1 LGHDT and CDR2 YNNKEL (reference sequence). The CDR3 DNA is TGTGCCAGCAGCCAGAACCGGGACTACTCCTACGAGCAGTACTTC. Its protein is CASSQNRDYSYEQYF.

This rearrangement joins TRBV9 to TRBJ2-3, with D perhaps matching TRBD1 or TRBD2 (5 bases each). Per germline, CDR1 SGDLS and CDR2 YYNGEE. This CDR3 is built from 16 residues. The V end lost 5 bases, the J end lost 5 bases, and 21 bases lay between the germline ends. The CDR3 nucleotides are TGTGCCAGCAGATACAGGAGGAGAAGGGTAGGAGATACGCAGTATTTT. It is translated as CASRYRRRRVGDTQYF.

The CDR3 DNA sequence: TGTGCCAGTAGTTACCGGGACACTAGGGACAATGAGCAGTTCTTC. The encoded protein is CASSYRDTRDNEQFF. This chain joins TRBV19 and TRBJ2-1, with D possibly being TRBD1 (6 bases). The V and J ends lost 5 bases and 5 bases respectively, with 16 bases between them. The CDR3 covers 15 residues. CDR1 is LNHDA, CDR2 SQIVND, per germline (reference sequence).

The genes are TRBV12-3 or TRBV12-4 and TRBJ2-2; D gene uncertain. V was shortened by 8 bases and J by 2 bases, with 9 bases between the two germline ends. The CDR3 runs 13 residues. In nucleotides, the CDR3 is TGTGCCAGCCCCCGCAGCAACACCGGGGAGCTGTTTTTT. Protein product: CASPRSNTGELFF.

The chain is built from TRBV27 and TRBJ2-1; the D is unclear. The V gene's germline CDR1 is MNHEY and CDR2 SMNVEV (reference sequence). V gave up 5 bases and J gave up 9 bases, with 8 bases separating them. This CDR3 comprises 11 residues. CDR3 loop: CASSIGVEQFF. The CDR3 coding sequence is TGTGCCAGCAGTATTGGAGTTGAGCAGTTCTTC.

V usage is TRBV18 and J usage is TRBJ2-1, with D possibly being TRBD1 or TRBD2 (6 bases each). The CDR3 loop spans 17 amino acids. Trimming removed 2 bases at V and 2 bases at J, with 16 bases between. Germline V gene data show CDR1 as KGHSH and CDR2 as LQKENI. This CDR3 is CASSPSTGALPYNEQFF. CDR3 DNA: TGTGCCAGCTCACCATCGACGGGGGCCTTACCCTACAATGAGCAGTTCTTC.

The rearrangement joins TRBV5-5 to TRBJ2-7, with D possibly called TRBD1 or TRBD2 (5 bases each). Germline V lookup: CDR1 SGHKS, CDR2 YYEKEE (reference sequence). Trimming took 2 bases from V and 7 from J, leaving 16 bases between them. The CDR3 is 14 residues long. DNA of the CDR3: TGTGCCAGCAGCTTTGGTCCGGGGACGGGAGAGCAGTACTTC. Its translation is CASSFGPGTGEQYF. The complete variable domain, with remaining parts taken from reference TRBV5-5 and TRBJ2-7, reads DAGVTQSPTHLIKTRGQQVTLRCSPISGHKSVSWYQQVLGQGPQFIFQYYEKEERGRGNFPDRFSARQFPNYSSELNVNALLLGDSALYLCASSFGPGTGEQYFGPGTRLTVT.

The J gene is TRBJ2-2, the V gene TRBV11-3, with 7 positions matching TRBD1. Germline CDR1 and CDR2: SGHNT and YENEEA. Unmatched junction bases numbered 7, after V lost 1 base and J lost 5 bases. The length of the CDR3 is 16 residues. This CDR3 reads CASSLALQGQTGELFF. CDR3 coding DNA: TGTGCCAGCAGCTTAGCCCTACAGGGGCAGACCGGGGAGCTGTTTTTT.

This clonotype was counted a few times. The genes are TRBV29-1 and TRBJ1-2; the D gene is possibly TRBD1 (5 bases). Trimming took off 6 bases at V and 5 bases at J, with 13 bases between the two ends. CDR3 length: 12 residues. The germline gives CDR1 SQVTM, CDR2 ANQGSEA. CDR3 nucleotides: TGCAGCGTGGGGGACGGCCGGTATGGCTACACCTTC. This encodes CSVGDGRYGYTF.

This clonotype was counted a few times. The chain joins TRBV12-3 or TRBV12-4 to TRBJ1-1; D uncertain. Trimming cost V 6 bases and J 4 bases, with 12 bases left between them. There are 13 residues in the CDR3. DNA for the CDR3: TGTGCCAGCAGGTCGGCCTGGGGCACTGAAGCTTTCTTT. Its protein is CASRSAWGTEAFF.

The table lists this clonotype with many counts. The chain links TRBV5-1 to TRBJ2-5; 8 positions agree with TRBD1. Germline trimming cut 4 bases from V and 5 bases from J; bases unmatched to any gene: 13. This CDR3 comprises 16 residues. CDR1 is SGHRS and CDR2 is YFSETQ in the germline V gene. The CDR3 coding sequence is TGCGCCAGCAGCCCGTGGACAGGGCCAGGAGAGGAGACCCAGTACTTC. Protein: CASSPWTGPGEETQYF.

This clonotype was detected many times. This rearrangement joins TRBV4-2 to TRBJ2-3, with 9 positions matching TRBD2. V lost 4 bases, J lost 0 bases, and 2 bases stayed unmatched. The CDR3 length is 15 residues. Germline V gene lookup returns CDR1 LGHNA and CDR2 YNFKEQ. In nucleotides, the CDR3 is TGTGCCAGCAGCCTGGGACTAGCTAGCACAGATACGCAGTATTTT. As protein: CASSLGLASTDTQYF.

The count of this clonotype is one. A much bigger clone sits one base away, suggesting this may be a read error. V and J are TRBV11-2 and TRBJ2-3; 8 nucleotides line up with TRBD2. CDR1 and CDR2 (germline): SGHAT, FQNNGV. The CDR3 runs to 16 residues. The chain's CDR3 is CVSSVIAGRRTDTQYF. In DNA, the CDR3 is TGTGTCAGCAGCGTGATAGCGGGGAGGCGCACAGATACGCAGTATTTT.

The chain combines TRBV29-1 with TRBJ2-6; D remains unclear. The germline V and J ends were trimmed by 0 bases and 3 bases, with 9 bases remaining between them. This CDR3 has 15 amino acids. CDR1 and CDR2 from the germline V gene are SQVTM and ANQGSEA. The DNA for the CDR3 is TGCAGCGTTGAAGAAGCCAGCTTTGGGGCCAACGTCCTGACTTTC. This gives the protein CSVEEASFGANVLTF.

The genes are TRBV3-1 and TRBJ2-1; D may be TRBD2 (6 bases). Looked up from germline, CDR1 is LGHDT and CDR2 is YNNKEL (reference sequence). V shed 4 bases and J shed 0 bases, with 10 bases lying between them. The CDR3 totals 15 residues. CDR3 loop: CASSRERASYNEQFF. The CDR3, as DNA: TGTGCCAGCAGCCGAGAGCGGGCCTCCTACAATGAGCAGTTCTTC.

In this sample, this clonotype turned up many times. The chain's CDR3 is CSATLPSRVRPGELFF. Written as DNA, the CDR3 is TGCAGTGCGACTCTCCCATCGCGTGTCCGCCCCGGGGAGCTGTTTTTT. The chain is built from TRBV20-1 and TRBJ2-2; D is uncertain. The CDR3 sequence is 16 residues long. Germline CDR1 and CDR2: DFQATT and SNEGSKA (reference sequence). Trimming shortened V by 6 bases and J by 6 bases, and 23 bases separated the two germline ends.

This clonotype was picked up many times. The rearrangement links TRBV28 to TRBJ1-6; D remains unclear. CDR3 size: 15 residues. Trimming left V 3 bases short and J 3 bases short, with 9 bases between. Germline V lookup: CDR1 MDHEN, CDR2 SYDVKM. The CDR3 region is CASSFWVYYNSPLHF. CDR3 coding DNA: TGTGCCAGCAGTTTTTGGGTCTACTATAATTCACCCCTCCACTTT.

This chain connects TRBV5-6 to TRBJ2-5, with 11 positions matching TRBD2. This CDR3 has 17 amino acids. V gave up 1 base and J gave up 4 bases; unmatched junction bases: 9. Germline assignment: CDR1 SGHDT and CDR2 YYEEEE. CDR3 DNA sequence: TGTGCCAGCAGCTTGAGTGGTAGCGGGAGGGCTCGAGAGACCCAGTACTTC. It yields the protein CASSLSGSGRARETQYF.

This clonotype occurred many times. The chain is built from TRBV7-6 and TRBJ2-7; TRBD2 agrees at 12 bases. Germline CDR1 SGHVS, CDR2 FNYEAQ. The CDR3 sequence is 15 residues long. V lost 5 bases and J lost 1; bases outside the gene matches: 3. DNA of the CDR3: TGTGCCAGCAGCCTCGGACTAGCGGGGTCCTACGAGCAGTACTTC. Its translation: CASSLGLAGSYEQYF.

This clonotype has a count of ten or more. The V gene is TRBV19, the J gene TRBJ2-1, with a tentative D call TRBD2 (5 bases). CDR1 is LNHDA and CDR2 is SQIVND in the germline V gene (reference sequence). V lost 3 bases, J lost 7 bases, and 13 bases lay in between. The CDR3 contains 14 residues. CDR3 nucleotide sequence: TGTGCCAGTAGTATTTACGAGGGCGGGAATGAGCAGTTCTTC. Protein sequence: CASSIYEGGNEQFF.

On this clonotype: The junction differs from germline at one of its ends, possibly a read error. The chain carries TRBV7-8 and TRBJ2-3; 9 positions agree with TRBD2. Germline loops: CDR1 SGHVS, CDR2 FQNEAQ. The CDR3 consists of 14 residues. CDR3 amino acids: CASSLAGLTDTQYF. The CDR3 DNA reads TGTGCCAGCAGCCTAGCGGGACTCACAGATACGCAGTATTTT.

This clonotype was recorded a few times. The genes are TRBV14 and TRBJ1-1; TRBD1 is a possible D gene (6 bases). The CDR3 has 16 residues. Trimming cost V 1 base and J 5 bases, with 17 bases left between them. Looked up from germline, CDR1 is SGHDN and CDR2 is FVKESK. CDR3 region: CASSQVRGAVGTEAFF. The CDR3, as DNA: TGTGCCAGCAGCCAAGTTCGGGGGGCTGTTGGGACTGAAGCTTTCTTT.

This clonotype has more than one count but fewer than ten. This chain connects TRBV29-1 to TRBJ2-1, with 8 positions matching TRBD2. V was clipped by 7 bases and J by 5 bases; unmatched bases: 10. Germline V gives CDR1 SQVTM, CDR2 ANQGSEA. The CDR3 is 14 residues long. The DNA of the CDR3 is TGCAGCGCCCACACTAGCGGACCTCACAATGAGCAGTTCTTC. This codes for CSAHTSGPHNEQFF.